This passage covers 14 T cell receptor beta chains from one sample sequenced in a study of CD8 T cells in Susac syndrome. It was with random hexamers that about 0.45 to 1 ug RNA was reverse transcribed. TCRdb re-analysed the immunoSEQ multiplex PCR reads in MiXCR, keeping a single row per CDR3 protein. Of about 210,000 distinct CDR3 sequences in the sample, 95% were seen once. The sample taken for sequencing was CD4+ T cells from PBMCs. Source of these receptors: a human donor with multiple sclerosis.

V and J are TRBV9 and TRBJ2-7, with 8 positions matching TRBD2. Trimming removed 3 bases from V and 5 bases from J; junction bases left unmatched: 10. The CDR3 spans 15 residues. Germline CDR1 and CDR2: SGDLS and YYNGEE. CDR3 DNA: TGTGCCAGCAGCGCAGGGAATAGCGGGACCCACGAGCAGTACTTC. It encodes CASSAGNSGTHEQYF.

The rearrangement uses TRBV9 and TRBJ2-4; D not certain. V lost 0 bases to trimming and J lost 8 bases, with 12 bases between them. There are 14 residues in the CDR3. The V gene's germline CDR1 is SGDLS and CDR2 YYNGEE. The CDR3 region has the DNA TGTGCCAGCAGCGTAGGAAGTCACTTGGACATTCAGTACTTC. Its translation is CASSVGSHLDIQYF.

Here the CDR3 DNA reads TGTGCCAGCTCAGAGGTCTCTAGCGGGATCACCGGGGAGCTGTTTTTT. This codes for CASSEVSSGITGELFF. This chain links TRBV18 with TRBJ2-2; TRBD2 aligns across 9 bases. Trimming removed 5 bases from V and 4 bases from J; junction bases left unmatched: 8. CDR3 size: 16 residues. CDR1 is KGHSH, CDR2 LQKENI, per germline.

This rearrangement joins TRBV12-3 or TRBV12-4 to TRBJ2-3; 7 nucleotides line up with TRBD2. V was clipped by 3 bases and J by 1 base; unmatched bases: 16. There are 19 residues in the CDR3. CDR3 sequence: CASSFSLGVGGGGTDTQYF. The CDR3 coding sequence is TGTGCCAGCAGTTTTTCCCTTGGTGTAGGCGGGGGAGGCACAGATACGCAGTATTTT.

The CDR3 sequence: CASSPEALANTEAFF. The CDR3 DNA reads as TGTGCCAGCAGCCCCGAAGCTCTCGCGAACACTGAAGCTTTCTTT. J is TRBJ1-1 and V is TRBV11-1, with unresolved D. This CDR3 is 15 amino acids long. The V gene lost 5 bases and the J gene lost 1 base, with 14 bases spanning the gap. The germline V gene encodes CDR1 SGHAT and CDR2 FQDESV (reference sequence).

The chain recombines TRBV7-6 with TRBJ1-1; D is unresolved. Per germline, CDR1 SGHVS and CDR2 FNYEAQ. With 5 bases removed from V and 9 bases from J, the gap between germline ends came to 19 bases. CDR3 size: 14 residues. The CDR3 here is CASSQNKEGSQAFF. The CDR3 DNA sequence: TGTGCCAGCAGCCAAAACAAAGAGGGCTCGCAAGCTTTCTTT.

This clonotype was picked up one time. J is TRBJ1-2 and V is TRBV6-1; D is unclear. V was shortened by 2 bases and J by 3 bases, with 10 bases between the two germline ends. Germline V gene lookup returns CDR1 MNHNS and CDR2 SASEGT. The CDR3 loop spans 14 amino acids. The CDR3 region has the DNA TGTGCCAGCAGTGAATTTGTGTTAGACTATGGCTACACCTTC. This sequence encodes CASSEFVLDYGYTF.

The J gene is TRBJ1-5, the V gene TRBV3-1; D call uncertain. Germline CDR1 and CDR2: LGHDT and YNNKEL (reference sequence). CDR3 length: 13 residues. V lost 0 bases to trimming and J lost 7 bases, with 7 bases between them. The CDR3 here is CASSQDRIQPQHF. The CDR3 DNA follows: TGTGCCAGCAGCCAAGATCGGATACAGCCCCAGCATTTT.

The table lists this clonotype with a count of one. The V call is TRBV3-1, the J call TRBJ2-1; unclear D gene. The CDR3 extends over 17 amino acids. Germline V gene lookup returns CDR1 LGHDT and CDR2 YNNKEL (reference sequence). V dropped 0 bases and J dropped 10 bases, with 22 bases sitting between them. The CDR3 DNA reads TGTGCCAGCAGCCAAGACCCCGTCCCACCCACAGTGGGGGAGCAGTTCTTC. Its translation: CASSQDPVPPTVGEQFF.

CDR3 sequence: CASSFRAGANVLTF. The CDR3 nucleotides are TGTGCCAGCAGTTTCCGGGCTGGGGCCAACGTCCTGACTTTC. V is TRBV28 and J is TRBJ2-6; D remains ambiguous. Germline V gene lookup returns CDR1 MDHEN and CDR2 SYDVKM. CDR3 length: 14 amino acids. Trimming took 3 bases from V and 2 from J, leaving 5 bases between them.

The chain couples TRBV3-1 to TRBJ1-2; unclear D gene. The CDR3 runs 16 residues. Trimming stripped 4 bases from V and 8 bases from J, with 23 bases between. Germline-derived CDR1 and CDR2 are LGHDT and YNNKEL (reference sequence). CDR3 coding DNA: TGTGCCAGCAGCCCGACTCGGGCGTCGAGGAATTTGGGCTACACCTTC. Its protein is CASSPTRASRNLGYTF.

The chain uses TRBV7-2 and TRBJ2-1; 11 nucleotides align to TRBD2. Trimming at V came to 5 bases and at J to 0 bases, leaving 6 bases not matched to a gene. This CDR3 contains 17 residues. Germline V gives CDR1 SGHTA, CDR2 FQGNSA. CDR3: CASSPLAGGSSYNEQFF. CDR3 nucleotides: TGTGCCAGCAGCCCGCTAGCGGGAGGCAGCTCCTACAATGAGCAGTTCTTC. Filled out from reference TRBV7-2 and TRBJ2-1, the complete variable domain reads GAGVSQSPSNKVTEKGKDVELRCDPISGHTALYWYRQSLGQGLEFLIYFQGNSAPDKSGLPSDRFSAERTGGSVSTLTIQRTQQEDSAVYLCASSPLAGGSSYNEQFFGPGTRLTVL.

This chain joins TRBV11-2 and TRBJ2-7, with D possibly matching TRBD1 (6 bases). The CDR3 runs to 14 residues. Germline V gene data show CDR1 as SGHAT and CDR2 as FQNNGV. V was cut by 0 bases and J by 4 bases, with 10 bases left in between. The CDR3 spells CASSLDGTRYEQYF. For the CDR3, the DNA is TGTGCCAGCAGCTTAGATGGGACACGTTACGAGCAGTACTTC.

This sequence joins TRBV20-1 and TRBJ1-5; 8 bases align to TRBD1. CDR3 length: 15 amino acids. After removal of 1 base from V and 3 bases from J, the junction contained 5 bases not matched to a gene. Germline assignment: CDR1 DFQATT and CDR2 SNEGSKA (reference sequence). The CDR3 coding sequence is TGCAGTGCTAGAGCCTGGACAGGGCTCAATCAGCCCCAGCATTTT. It codes for CSARAWTGLNQPQHF.